This T cell receptor beta chain appears in the sequencing data of a study of blood T cell repertoires in COVID-19. Study-wide background: The United States, Italy and Spain provided the acute and convalescent COVID-19 samples.

This table comes from immunoSEQ multiplex PCR, and its TCRdb copy is limited to in-frame clones, with some not included. This table has about 360,000 clones, about 86% appearing once. Patients of the Seattle cohort, enrolled during active infection, were followed longitudinally. The germline V gene encodes CDR1 MGHRA and CDR2 YSYEKL. This CDR3 contains 18 residues. V was trimmed by 0 bases and J by 3 bases, leaving 18 bases between them. The source material was peripheral blood. The clonotype comes from a woman in her sixties with COVID-19, enrolled during active disease. The gene calls are TRBV4-1 and TRBJ1-3; D possibly corresponds to TRBD1 (5 bases). The chain's CDR3 is CASSQEETDDSGGNTIYF. The CDR3, as DNA: TGCGCCAGCAGCCAAGAAGAGACAGACGATAGCGGTGGAAACACCATATATTTT.